This T cell receptor beta chain was captured by sequencing in a study of molecular identifiers for immune sequencing clone quantification. General study findings and limits: Sizes of clones that are highly expanded could be underestimated (if identical TCR molecules share a barcode).

Listed TCR primers, together with previously described methods, were used for the bulk TCR libraries. One entry per CDR3 protein, called by TCRdb with MiXCR from the PCR reads. This table has 62,000 or so distinct CDR3 sequences, 15% to 20% appearing once. Sorting selected naive CD8 T cells with a CD8+CD4-CCR7+CD45RA+ phenotype. This clonotype was seen repeatedly, ten times or more. Its antigen is undetermined. CDR3 length: 14 amino acids. V was clipped by 4 bases and J by 1 base, with 11 bases between them. CDR1 and CDR2 (germline): SGDLS, YYNGEE. The material sequenced was naive CD8+ T cells from blood, with Jurkat cell RNA spiked in. As to subset: FACS-sorted CD8+CD4-CCR7+CD45RA+ naive T cells. The sequence was obtained from a human donor in good health. Some libraries in this study had Jurkat cell RNA spiked in. J is TRBJ1-2 and V is TRBV9; D might be TRBD1 (5 bases). CDR3 sequence (DNA): TGTGCCAGCAGCCATAGGGGACGTAACTATGGCTACACCTTC. Translating it yields CASSHRGRNYGYTF.